The entry below describes one TCR beta chain. What it binds is not known. The CDR3 runs 15 residues. Looked up from germline, CDR1 is MNHEY and CDR2 is SVGAGI. Trimming removed 2 bases from V and 0 bases from J, with 8 bases in between. This sample was included in a study of cytomegalovirus exposure and HLA in healthy donors. Study findings and constraints: Some segments of the V type, notably TRBV6-2 and TRBV6-3, were excluded as indistinguishable.

Unrecorded immune exposures were likely, despite nominal health at sampling. The PCR had 60 Vbeta and 13 Jbeta primers. In the authors' workflow: As a later analysis found, there were 70 million to 90 million unique TCR beta chains, of which 8.5 million to 14 million were shared. Profiled with immunoSEQ multiplex PCR; TCRdb holds only in-frame clones, not every one. The DNA gave D and trimming, while V, J and clone size come from that table. The sample records around 150,000 clones, roughly 77% being singletons. This receptor was obtained from a human donor in good health. Sequencing was performed on PBMCs. The rearrangement links TRBV6-5 to TRBJ1-5; possibly TRBD1 for D (5 bases). CDR3 in amino acids: CASSYDSYSNQPQHF. CDR3 nucleotides: TGTGCCAGCAGTTACGACAGTTATAGCAATCAGCCCCAGCATTTT.